This entry lists 17 T cell receptor beta chains sequenced from one sample in a study of early T cells in non-severe SARS-CoV-2 infection. One entry per CDR3 protein, called by TCRdb with MiXCR from the 5' RACE reads. Found here are approximately 65,000 distinct CDR3 sequences, approximately 15% of them singletons; the top ten hold over 12%. Sequencing was carried out using whole blood. These receptors were taken from an adult who was a healthcare worker with PCR-confirmed SARS-CoV-2 infection or an uninfected control (not recorded which).

The chain combines TRBV28 with TRBJ1-6; TRBD1 aligns across 12 bases. V dropped 6 bases and J dropped 12; count of bases not matched to a gene: 9. This CDR3 spans 15 amino acids. In germline, CDR1 is MDHEN, CDR2 SYDVKM. The CDR3 DNA reads TGTGCCAGCAGGCGGCCGGGACAGGGGGCCTTACCCCTCCACTTT. Encoded protein: CASRRPGQGALPLHF.

This clonotype was observed a few times. The V and J genes are TRBV28 and TRBJ1-1; no definite D call. This CDR3 contains 14 residues. Trimming removed 1 base from V and 10 bases from J, with 16 bases in between. Germline V gene sequence: CDR1 MDHEN, CDR2 SYDVKM. CDR3 amino acids: CASSLYGGLVGAFF. The CDR3 DNA is TGTGCCAGCAGTTTATACGGAGGCTTGGTTGGAGCTTTCTTT.

In its sample, this clonotype is medium-sized. V and J are TRBV6-4 and TRBJ2-3, with 9 bases lining up with TRBD2. V trimming: 0 bases; J trimming: 4 bases; junction bases outside the gene matches: 2. This CDR3 is 15 amino acids long. Per the germline V gene, CDR1 is MRHNA and CDR2 is SNTAGT. The CDR3, as DNA: TGTGCCAGCAGTGACTCTAGCGGGGGCCCAGATACGCAGTATTTT. Protein: CASSDSSGGPDTQYF.

This clonotype was detected a few times. The chain couples TRBV3-1 to TRBJ1-2; D unresolved. Trimming pared 3 bases from V and 12 bases from J, leaving 11 bases between. CDR1 is LGHDT, CDR2 YNNKEL, per germline (reference sequence). The CDR3 sequence is 11 residues long. CDR3 region: CASSQSGQHTF. The DNA for the CDR3 is TGTGCCAGCAGCCAGTCAGGTCAACACACCTTC.

In its sample, this clonotype was seen a few times. The chain carries TRBV29-1 and TRBJ2-1, with 8 bases lining up with TRBD1. The CDR3 consists of 12 residues. The germline V gene has CDR1 SQVTM and CDR2 ANQGSEA. The ends lost 7 bases at V and 8 bases at J; junction bases unmatched: 7. In nucleotides, the CDR3 is TGCAGCGCCTTGACAGGGGACCATGAGCAGTTCTTC. Translation gives CSALTGDHEQFF.

This clonotype has ten or more counts. The chain has TRBV20-1 and TRBJ1-4; a weak D match, TRBD1 (5 bases). Trimming stripped 5 bases from V and 7 bases from J, with 20 bases between. The germline V gene encodes CDR1 DFQATT and CDR2 SNEGSKA (reference sequence). The CDR3 spans 15 residues. The DNA of the CDR3 is TGCAGTGCTCCCGGGCCAGGCCACGGGGGTGAAAAACTGTTTTTT. Translating gives CSAPGPGHGGEKLFF.

In the case of this clonotype: Relative to the germline gene, one junction end is altered; a read error may explain this. In DNA, the CDR3 is TGTGCCAGCAGCTACTTCGGAGGGAGAGGAGATACGCAGTATTTT. Residues: CASSYFGGRGDTQYF. V usage is TRBV6-2 or TRBV6-3 and J usage is TRBJ2-3; tentative D call: TRBD2 (6 bases). Germline V gene lookup returns CDR1 MNHEY and CDR2 SVGEGT. This CDR3 spans 15 amino acids.

This sequence joins TRBV2 and TRBJ2-1; D gene unclear. The CDR3 is made up of 10 amino acids. Germline values: CDR1 SNHLY, CDR2 FYNNEI. Between the trimmed V and J ends, which lost 5 bases and 9 bases, there was a span of 5 bases. CDR3 sequence (DNA): TGTGCCAGCAGTAAAAGTGAGCAGTTCTTC. It yields the protein CASSKSEQFF.

This clonotype rates as medium-sized. DNA for the CDR3: TGTGCCAGCAGTTACCTCCGACAGGGGCTCGTCCATGGCTACACCTTC. Translation gives CASSYLRQGLVHGYTF. The gene calls are TRBV6-6 and TRBJ1-2, with TRBD1 identical over 8 bases. There are 16 residues in the CDR3. V lost 2 bases, J lost 6 bases, and 11 bases stayed unmatched. Germline V gene lookup returns CDR1 MNHNY and CDR2 SVGAGI (reference sequence).

The chain combines TRBV3-1 with TRBJ1-1, with a weak D call TRBD1 (5 bases). V lost 1 base, J lost 3 bases, and 6 bases lay in between. CDR3 length: 13 residues. Germline CDR1 reads LGHDT; CDR2 reads YNNKEL (reference sequence). CDR3 residues: CASSQAGYTEAFF. CDR3 coding DNA: TGTGCCAGCAGCCAAGCAGGGTACACTGAAGCTTTCTTT. Supplemented by reference TRBV3-1 and TRBJ1-1, the full variable domain reads DTAVSQTPKYLVTQMGNDKSIKCEQNLGHDTMYWYKQDSKKFLKIMFSYNNKELIINETVPNRFSPKSPDKAHLNLHINSLELGDSAVYFCASSQAGYTEAFFGQGTRLTVV.

This clonotype was seen at least ten times. V gene TRBV3-1 combines with J gene TRBJ2-7; 9 bases fit TRBD2. The CDR3 spans 16 residues. CDR1 is LGHDT, CDR2 YNNKEL, per germline (reference sequence). V lost 0 bases and J lost 4; bases outside the gene matches: 7. The chain's CDR3 is CASSQDQGGGAYEQYF. The CDR3 nucleotides are TGTGCCAGCAGCCAAGATCAGGGCGGGGGGGCTTACGAGCAGTACTTC.

This clonotype occurred a few times. This chain joins TRBV7-9 and TRBJ2-5; no clear D gene. Deletions cut 4 bases from V and 2 bases from J, with 11 bases between. The CDR3 covers 14 residues. CDR1 SEHNR and CDR2 FQNEAQ come from the germline V gene (reference sequence). CDR3 coding DNA: TGTGCCAGCAGCTCTTCTTGGGGTCAAGAGACCCAGTACTTC. Its translation: CASSSSWGQETQYF.

The V and J genes are TRBV12-3 or TRBV12-4 and TRBJ1-5; D remains unclear. Between the trimmed V and J ends, which lost 2 bases and 4 bases, there was a span of 6 bases. The CDR3 spans 13 residues. CDR3 loop: CASSLTENQPQHF. As DNA, the CDR3 is TGTGCCAGCAGTTTAACGGAGAATCAGCCCCAGCATTTT.

The J gene is TRBJ1-3, the V gene TRBV3-1, with D unresolved. CDR3 length: 15 residues. Germline assignment: CDR1 LGHDT and CDR2 YNNKEL (reference sequence). V was clipped by 0 bases and J by 0 bases, with 6 bases between them. CDR3 residues: CASSQEGLSGNTIYF. CDR3 DNA: TGTGCCAGCAGCCAAGAAGGACTCTCTGGAAACACCATATATTTT.

This clonotype was seen a few times. This rearrangement joins TRBV7-9 to TRBJ2-7; 9 nucleotides align to TRBD1. The CDR3 is 13 residues long. The germline CDR1 and CDR2 sequences are SEHNR and FQNEAQ (reference sequence). The CDR3 DNA sequence: TGTTTAGTGTCGGACAGGGGCTCCTACGAGCAGTACTTC. This gives the protein CLVSDRGSYEQYF. Combining the CDR3 with reference TRBV7-9 and TRBJ2-7 gives the whole variable domain DTGVSQNPRHKITKRGQNVTFRCDPISEHNRLYWYRQTLGQGPEFLTYFQNEAQLEKSRLLSDRFSAERPKGSFSTLEIQRTEQGDSAMYLCLVSDRGSYEQYFGPGTRLTVT.

This clonotype was recorded a few times. The rearrangement links TRBV6-4 to TRBJ2-1, with D possibly being TRBD1 or TRBD2 (5 bases each). In germline, CDR1 is MRHNA, CDR2 SNTAGT. The CDR3 runs to 15 residues. V was trimmed by 0 bases and J by 4 bases, leaving 10 bases between them. The CDR3: CASSDSVGEYNEQFF. The CDR3 region has the DNA TGTGCCAGCAGTGACTCAGTGGGGGAGTACAATGAGCAGTTCTTC.

This clonotype was seen ten or more times. This rearrangement joins TRBV2 to TRBJ2-3; TRBD2 matches at 11 bases. Germline lookup yields CDR1 SNHLY and CDR2 FYNNEI. This CDR3 is 15 amino acids long. V was clipped by 8 bases and J by 4 bases; unmatched bases: 8. CDR3 bases: TGTGCCAGCTTCGTCGGACTAGCGGGCGCAGATACGCAGTATTTT. As protein: CASFVGLAGADTQYF.